This TCR beta chain originates from a study of CD8 T cells in ankylosing spondylitis. Whole-study results and caveats: CD8+ by phenotype, disease-linked clones were relatively rare in peripheral blood. Reportedly, disease-linked clones are significantly enriched in ankylosing spondylitis patients' matched synovial fluid. Earlier work had already found some motif variants in reactive arthritis synovial fluid and blood.

This clonotype was seen a handful of times. Its antigen is not known. The length of the CDR3 is 14 residues. V lost 6 bases to trimming and J lost 3 bases, with 15 bases between them. By quantitative 5'-RACE with molecular barcodes, the TCR beta libraries were made. In TCRdb, the 5' RACE reads were re-called with MiXCR into one record per CDR3 protein. The sample includes a few hundred thousand distinct CDR3 sequences, approximately 22% of them seen just once. The V call is TRBV12-3 or TRBV12-4, the J call TRBJ2-7, with a tentative D call TRBD2 (6 bases). This clonotype was obtained from a male donor with ankylosing spondylitis or in good health (not recorded which). The sample comprised blood, either unsorted or a sorted T cell fraction (not recorded which). The chain's CDR3 is CASSPGTSFYEQYF. For the CDR3, the DNA is TGTGCCAGCAGCCCGGGGACTTCCTTCTACGAGCAGTACTTC.